This entry is about one T cell receptor beta chain. Its antigen is unidentified. This sample is part of a study of OX40 agonist ivuxolimab in advanced cancers. Study observations and caveats: Expansion of clones was among the lowest in partial responders at 0.1-3.0 mg/kg. Researchers did not establish what antigens the expanded peripheral T cells target.

The protocol was immunoSEQ multiplex PCR, while the TCRdb copy is restricted to in-frame clones and leaves out a portion. The sample contains 66,000 or so clones, 87% of which appear only once. The V gene's germline CDR1 is SGHTS and CDR2 YDEGEE. V was shortened by 0 bases and J by 2 bases, with 8 bases between the two germline ends. CDR3 length: 14 amino acids. The sequence was collected from an adult with an advanced solid tumor such as melanoma, head and neck, liver or kidney cancer. The chain carries TRBV5-8 and TRBJ2-5; possibly TRBD1 or TRBD2 for D (6 bases each). The sample in question was CD4+ or CD8+ T cells sorted from blood, obtained in a trial of the OX40 agonist ivuxolimab. CDR3 sequence: CASSLGGAQETQYF. As DNA, the CDR3 is TGTGCCAGCAGCTTGGGGGGGGCTCAAGAGACCCAGTACTTC.